The clone carrying this T cell receptor beta chain was counted at least ten times. The record originates from a study of Graves' ophthalmopathy and Graves' hyperthyroidism. Study-level background: Pretreatment peripheral blood was obtained at initial diagnosis.

If no ophthalmopathy appeared within 18 months of follow-up, hyperthyroidism was termed stable. Only newly diagnosed hyperthyroidism patients aged 18 to 65, with under 2 months' duration, were enrolled. Patients were left out if they had other autoimmune diseases, uncontrolled infections, pregnancy or lactation. Beta-chain TCR CDR3 regions were amplified from RNA transcripts. Second-round multiplex PCR came after first-round RT-PCR with HTBI primers. TCRdb re-analysed the multiplex PCR reads in MiXCR, keeping a single row per CDR3 protein. The sample consists of some 370,000 distinct CDR3 sequences, about 18% of them appearing once. The length of the CDR3 is 14 residues. V gave up 0 bases and J gave up 0 bases, with 7 bases separating them. Germline V gene sequence: CDR1 SGHRS, CDR2 YFSETQ.

The rearrangement joins TRBV5-1 to TRBJ2-7, with D possibly matching TRBD2 (5 bases). The sequenced sample was peripheral blood. This clonotype originated in an adult woman with stable Graves' hyperthyroidism. The CDR3 loop is CASSLDSVSYEQYF. CDR3 DNA sequence: TGCGCCAGCAGCTTGGATAGCGTCTCCTACGAGCAGTACTTC.